This TCR beta chain was recorded in a study of shared T cell receptors in the human thymus. The sample holds a few counts of this clone. Method: immunoSEQ multiplex PCR; TCRdb's copy keeps in-frame clones and lacks some. The sample has hundreds of thousands of clones, roughly 86% seen once. Germline V lookup: CDR1 SGHNT, CDR2 YYREEE (reference sequence). Trimming took 2 bases from V and 6 from J, leaving 11 bases between them. The CDR3 has 13 amino acids. The same sample was also studied in work on human thymus T cells. That source adds: Thymic samples were excised during corrective heart operations. What appeared biased in thymic and blood repertoires was the usage of V and J genes. Related research examined unrelated individuals and reported that their thymic repertoires overlapped highly.

What was sequenced was thymocytes. V is TRBV5-4 and J is TRBJ1-2; the D is unclear. The sequence derives from a boy less than two years old with a congenital heart defect. The CDR3: CASSFVSGNGYTF. The CDR3 DNA sequence: TGTGCCAGCAGCTTCGTTTCGGGGAATGGCTACACCTTC.